This is a list of T cell receptor beta chains from one sample in a study of blood T cell repertoires in COVID-19. The data were produced by immunoSEQ multiplex PCR, yet TCRdb's version contains in-frame clones alone and is incomplete. Here the sample spans roughly 400,000 clones, 87% being singletons. Input material: PBMCs or T cells enriched from blood (not recorded which). The receptors come from a woman in her forties or fifties who had recovered from COVID-19. The CDR3 runs from the conserved cysteine through the conserved F or W. D genes are given only for firm matches. The size entry is marked missing in some rows and otherwise reads once, few, many or a size class.

TRBJ2-3 | TRBV30 | TRBD2 | NA | TGTGCCTGGACGCTAGCGGGGCGGACCACAGATACGCAGTATTTT | CAWTLAGRTTDTQYF
TRBJ2-5 | TRBV7-2 | NA | NA | TGTGCCAGCAGCTCCGACCGACTAGTGGAGACCCAGTACTTC | CASSSDRLVETQYF
TRBJ2-3 | TRBV30 | TRBD2 | NA | TGTGCCTGGAGTGTACCCAGCGGGGGGGCCATAAATGGAGATACGCAGTATTTT | CAWSVPSGGAINGDTQYF
TRBJ2-2 | TRBV5-5 | NA | NA | TGTGCCAGCAGCTCCTACACCGGGGAGCTGTTTTTT | CASSSYTGELFF
TRBJ1-5 | TRBV19 | NA | NA | TGTGCCACCTGCGGCCAACGTAGCAATCAGCCCCAGCATTTT | CATCGQRSNQPQHF
TRBJ2-7 | TRBV12-3/TRBV12-4 | NA | NA | TGTGCCAGCAGTTCCCCCCGGTTTGGTGAGCAGTACTTC | CASSSPRFGEQYF
TRBJ1-4 | TRBV5-6 | TRBD1 | NA | TGTGCCAGCAGCCTCCAGGGGGTAGGGGACGAAAAACTGTTTTTT | CASSLQGVGDEKLFF
TRBJ1-5 | TRBV6-2/TRBV6-3 | NA | NA | TGTGCCAGCAGTGGAACGGGGTTTTTCGGCAATCAGCCCCAGCATTTT | CASSGTGFFGNQPQHF
TRBJ1-2 | TRBV6-5 | TRBD1 | NA | TGTGCCAGCAGTTATTCCTCAGGGGGCGGCTCTGGCTACACCTTC | CASSYSSGGGSGYTF
TRBJ1-5 | TRBV5-1 | TRBD1 | NA | TGCGCCAGCAGCTTGGGTATGGGACAGAACAATCAGCCCCAGCATTTT | CASSLGMGQNNQPQHF
TRBJ1-1 | TRBV10-1 | NA | NA | TGCGCCAGCAGTGCAGGGCCCCTCTTCAACACTGAAGCTTTCTTT | CASSAGPLFNTEAFF
TRBJ2-5 | TRBV19 | NA | NA | TGTGCCAGTAGTATAGGAGGTAGAGGGCCCACTCTCCAAGAGACCCAGTACTTC | CASSIGGRGPTLQETQYF
TRBJ1-5 | TRBV27 | TRBD1 | NA | TGTGCCAGCTACTACTACAGGGGGCGCGGGGTCTGCAATCAGCCCCAGCATTTT | CASYYYRGRGVCNQPQHF
TRBJ2-3 | TRBV10-1 | NA | NA | TGCGCCAGCAGTGATGGCGGGTCTAGCACAGATACGCAGTATTTT | CASSDGGSSTDTQYF
TRBJ1-5 | TRBV28 | NA | NA | TGTGCCAGCAGCTGGGGCTGGGGCAATCAGCCCCAGCATTTT | CASSWGWGNQPQHF
TRBJ1-3 | TRBV5-6 | NA | NA | TGTGCCAGCAGCTTTCGCAGACTCTACTCTGGAAACACCATATATTTT | CASSFRRLYSGNTIYF
TRBJ2-1 | TRBV5-1 | TRBD1 | NA | TGCGCCAGCAGCTCAGGGACAGGGACCTTGAATGAGCAGTTCTTC | CASSSGTGTLNEQFF
TRBJ2-7 | TRBV7-9 | TRBD1 | NA | TGTGCCAGCAGCTTAGGGGACAGGAGGTACGAGCAGTACTTC | CASSLGDRRYEQYF
TRBJ1-1 | TRBV6-5 | NA | NA | TGTGCCAGCAGTTCCCCTGGAGGCGGGAACACTGAAGCTTTCTTT | CASSSPGGGNTEAFF
TRBJ1-1 | TRBV27 | NA | NA | TGTGCCAGCATGGAGTTTCGGAGGGCACAGAACACTGAAGCTTTCTTT | CASMEFRRAQNTEAFF
TRBJ2-2 | TRBV5-1 | NA | NA | TGCGCCAGCAGTCGTAGCACCGGGGAGCTGTTTTTT | CASSRSTGELFF
TRBJ1-5 | TRBV6-8 | NA | NA | TGTGCCAGCAGGACTAGCCAGCCCCAGCATTTT | CASRTSQPQHF
TRBJ2-1 | TRBV7-9 | TRBD2 | NA | TGTGCCAGCAGTCCGAGACTAGCGGGGGCAAGGAATGAGCAGTTCTTC | CASSPRLAGARNEQFF
TRBJ1-4 | TRBV5-1 | NA | once | TGCGCCAGCAGCTTGGCCCAGGGCAGGGGAGCTAATGAAAAACTGTTTTTT | CASSLAQGRGANEKLFF
TRBJ1-5 | TRBV2 | NA | NA | TGTGCCAGCAGTGTGGACAACTATAGCAATCAGCCCCAGCATTTT | CASSVDNYSNQPQHF
TRBJ1-2 | TRBV30 | NA | NA | TGTGCCTGGAGTGGAGAGTACTCCTCAGGGTATGGCTACACCTTC | CAWSGEYSSGYGYTF